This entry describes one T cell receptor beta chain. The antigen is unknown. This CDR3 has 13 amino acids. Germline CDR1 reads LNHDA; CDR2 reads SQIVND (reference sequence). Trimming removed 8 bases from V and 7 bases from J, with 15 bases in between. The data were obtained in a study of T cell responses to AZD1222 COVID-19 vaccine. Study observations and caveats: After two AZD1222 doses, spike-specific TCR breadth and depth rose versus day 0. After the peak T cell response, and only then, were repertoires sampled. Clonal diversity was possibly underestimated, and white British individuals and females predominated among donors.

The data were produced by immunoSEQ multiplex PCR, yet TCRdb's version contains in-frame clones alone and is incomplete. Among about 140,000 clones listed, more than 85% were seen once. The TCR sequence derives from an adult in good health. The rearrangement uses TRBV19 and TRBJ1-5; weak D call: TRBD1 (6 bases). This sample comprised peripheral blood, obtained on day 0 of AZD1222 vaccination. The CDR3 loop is CASSEQGGQPQHF. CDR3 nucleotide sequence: TGTGCCAGTTCGGAACAGGGAGGGCAGCCCCAGCATTTT.